The 3 T cell receptor beta chains given below trace back to one sample, sequenced in a study of T cell responses to AZD1222 COVID-19 vaccine. Assay: immunoSEQ multiplex PCR; the TCRdb copy retains only in-frame clones and omits some. The table records about 110,000 clones, around nine tenths of them present only once. The sample here was peripheral blood, taken on day 0 of AZD1222 vaccination. These receptors were taken from an adult in good health.

V and J are TRBV14 and TRBJ2-2; no clear D. This CDR3 comprises 17 residues. Germline-derived CDR1 and CDR2 are SGHDN and FVKESK. Trimming left V 1 base short and J 6 bases short, with 18 bases between. CDR3 residues: CASSQGRGVKVPGELFF. As DNA, the CDR3 is TGTGCCAGCAGCCAAGGCCGTGGAGTTAAAGTACCCGGGGAGCTGTTTTTT.

The V call is TRBV5-6, the J call TRBJ1-5; 8 positions match TRBD1. Germline CDR1 SGHDT, CDR2 YYEEEE. CDR3 length: 15 residues. The V and J ends lost 1 base and 7 bases, in that order; junction bases with no gene match: 7. CDR3 loop: CASSLLDRADQPQHF. CDR3 sequence (DNA): TGTGCCAGCAGCTTGTTGGACAGGGCGGACCAGCCCCAGCATTTT. The full variable domain, rest sourced from reference TRBV5-6 and TRBJ1-5, is DAGVTQSPTHLIKTRGQQVTLRCSPKSGHDTVSWYQQALGQGPQFIFQYYEEEERQRGNFPDRFSGHQFPNYSSELNVNALLLGDSALYLCASSLLDRADQPQHFGDGTRLSIL.

The rearrangement uses TRBV11-2 and TRBJ1-2, with 9 bases fitting TRBD1. The V gene end was trimmed by 4 bases and the J gene end by 2 bases; junction bases not matched to a gene: 11. CDR1 is SGHAT and CDR2 is FQNNGV in the germline V gene. The CDR3 length is 17 residues. The CDR3 bases are TGTGCCAGCAGCTCATATCAGGGGACAGGGAAAAACTATGGCTACACCTTC. It specifies CASSSYQGTGKNYGYTF.